A single sample is the source of the 7 T cell receptor beta chains below, sequenced in a study of T cell responses to AZD1222 COVID-19 vaccine. Repertoires were generated with immunoSEQ multiplex PCR, while TCRdb's copy carries only in-frame clones and drops some. The table shows approximately 50,000 clones, with 60% to 85% occurring only once. The source material was peripheral blood, sampled on day 0 of AZD1222 vaccination. The source is an adult in good health.

The count of this clone is one. J is TRBJ2-2 and V is TRBV7-9, with 13 positions matching TRBD2. Trimming removed 4 bases from V and 3 bases from J; junction bases left unmatched: 8. Germline V gene data show CDR1 as SEHNR and CDR2 as FQNEAQ (reference sequence). CDR3 size: 18 residues. The CDR3 region is CASSSGLAGVRDTGELFF. The CDR3 nucleotides read TGTGCCAGCAGCTCCGGACTAGCGGGAGTCCGTGACACCGGGGAGCTGTTTTTT.

The chain joins TRBV18 to TRBJ1-3; the match to TRBD1 covers 10 bases. Trimming took 5 bases from V and 2 from J; bases not matched to a gene: 3. The V gene's germline CDR1 is KGHSH and CDR2 LQKENI. This CDR3 is built from 15 residues. The CDR3 here is CASSSDRGTGNTIYF. As DNA, the CDR3 is TGTGCCAGCTCATCGGACAGGGGGACTGGAAACACCATATATTTT.

The rearrangement uses TRBV6-6 and TRBJ2-1, with 9 nucleotides matching TRBD2. V lost 7 bases to trimming and J lost 5 bases; unmatched junction nucleotides: 21. Germline V gene data show CDR1 as MNHNY and CDR2 as SVGAGI (reference sequence). CDR3 length equals 19 residues. The CDR3 DNA reads TGTGCCAGCACCTACCAAGCGGGGGGCCAGGTGGCCGGACACAATGAGCAGTTCTTC. It codes for CASTYQAGGQVAGHNEQFF.

The chain uses TRBV27 and TRBJ1-3; D remains ambiguous. The length of the CDR3 is 16 residues. The germline V gene encodes CDR1 MNHEY and CDR2 SMNVEV (reference sequence). V was trimmed by 0 bases and J by 0 bases, leaving 9 bases between them. DNA for the CDR3: TGTGCCAGCAGTTTATCGGGGATAAGCTCTGGAAACACCATATATTTT. Translated, it gives CASSLSGISSGNTIYF.

The chain is built from TRBV20-1 and TRBJ1-1; the D gene is possibly TRBD1 (5 bases). Germline-derived CDR1 and CDR2 are DFQATT and SNEGSKA (reference sequence). The CDR3 sequence is 13 residues long. Trimming shortened V by 3 bases and J by 1 base, and 9 bases separated the two germline ends. CDR3 residues: CSASRDRNTEAFF. The DNA for the CDR3 is TGCAGTGCTAGTCGGGACCGGAACACTGAAGCTTTCTTT.

DNA of the CDR3: TGTGCCAGCAGCAATTCACCGGGACAGGGAGGCATTCAGTACTTC. Protein product: CASSNSPGQGGIQYF. V and J are TRBV6-6 and TRBJ2-4, with 9 positions matching TRBD1. V shed 6 bases and J 9 bases; nucleotides not matched to a gene: 12. The CDR3 covers 15 residues. The germline CDR1 and CDR2 sequences are MNHNY and SVGAGI (reference sequence).

The chain has TRBV2 and TRBJ1-5, with D possibly matching TRBD1 (5 bases). The ends were cut back, 7 bases at V and 2 bases at J, with 12 bases in the middle. CDR3 length equals 14 residues. Germline CDR1 SNHLY, CDR2 FYNNEI. The CDR3 reads CASTDSSGNQPQHF. The CDR3 bases are TGTGCCAGCACTGACAGTTCTGGCAATCAGCCCCAGCATTTT.